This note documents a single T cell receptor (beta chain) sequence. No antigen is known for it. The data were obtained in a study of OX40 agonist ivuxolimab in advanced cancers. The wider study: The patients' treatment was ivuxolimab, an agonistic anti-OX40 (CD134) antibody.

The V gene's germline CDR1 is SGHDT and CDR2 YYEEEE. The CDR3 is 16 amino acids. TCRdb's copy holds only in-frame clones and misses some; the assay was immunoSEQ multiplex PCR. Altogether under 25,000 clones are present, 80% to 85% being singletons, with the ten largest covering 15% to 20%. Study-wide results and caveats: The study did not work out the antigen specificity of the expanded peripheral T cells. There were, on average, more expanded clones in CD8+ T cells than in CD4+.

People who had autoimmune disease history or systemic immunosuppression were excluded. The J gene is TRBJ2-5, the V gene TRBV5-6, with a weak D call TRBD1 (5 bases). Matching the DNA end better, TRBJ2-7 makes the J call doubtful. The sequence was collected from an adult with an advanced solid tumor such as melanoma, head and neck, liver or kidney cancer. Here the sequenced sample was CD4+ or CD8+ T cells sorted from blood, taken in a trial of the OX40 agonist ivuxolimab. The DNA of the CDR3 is TGTGCCAGCAGCTCCACCACGGACAAGGCCGAGAACGAGCAGTACTTC. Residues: CASSSTTDKAENEQYF.